Listed here is a single TCR beta chain. Its target is unknown. Unmatched junction bases numbered 13, after V lost 5 bases and J lost 4 bases. This CDR3 comprises 18 residues. Germline lookup yields CDR1 KGHSH and CDR2 LQKENI. The data belong to a study of vaccination effects on CD4 cells after COVID-19. Pools of viral peptides were used by the ViraFEST assay to expand antigen-specific CD4+ T cells ahead of sequencing. CD4+ T cells were isolated after around 9 days of culture. The vaccine recipients had no prior SARS-CoV-2 infection, with negative nucleocapsid antibodies. TCRdb's copy holds only in-frame clones and misses some; the assay was immunoSEQ multiplex PCR. Here the sample spans 55,000 to 75,000 clones, 76% being singletons.

The J gene is TRBJ1-5, the V gene TRBV18, with 11 positions matching TRBD1. Material: CD4+ T cells from PBMCs cultured with HCoV-NL63 spike peptides, obtained before COVID-19 vaccination. The origin of this receptor is a human donor who received a COVID-19 vaccine. The CDR3 here is CASSIGLAGQGANQPQHF. CDR3 nucleotide sequence: TGTGCCAGCTCAATAGGTCTTGCCGGACAGGGGGCAAATCAGCCCCAGCATTTT.